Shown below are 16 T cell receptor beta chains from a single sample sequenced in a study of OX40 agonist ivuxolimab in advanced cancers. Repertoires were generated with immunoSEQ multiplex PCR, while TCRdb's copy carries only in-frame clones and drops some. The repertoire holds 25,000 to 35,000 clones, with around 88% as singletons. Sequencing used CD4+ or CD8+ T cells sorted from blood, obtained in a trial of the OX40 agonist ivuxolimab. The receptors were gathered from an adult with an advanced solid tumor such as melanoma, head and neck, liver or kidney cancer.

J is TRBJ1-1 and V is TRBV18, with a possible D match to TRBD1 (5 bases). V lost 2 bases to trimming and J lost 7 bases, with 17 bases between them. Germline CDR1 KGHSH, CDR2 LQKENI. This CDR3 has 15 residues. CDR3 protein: CASSPAGPSPSEAFF. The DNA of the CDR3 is TGTGCCAGCTCACCAGCGGGACCATCTCCTAGTGAAGCTTTCTTT. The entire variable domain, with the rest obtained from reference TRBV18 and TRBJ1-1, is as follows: NAGVMQNPRHLVRRRGQEARLRCSPMKGHSHVYWYRQLPEEGLKFMVYLQKENIIDESGMPKERFSAEFPKEGPSILRIQQVVRGDSAAYFCASSPAGPSPSEAFFGQGTRLTVV.

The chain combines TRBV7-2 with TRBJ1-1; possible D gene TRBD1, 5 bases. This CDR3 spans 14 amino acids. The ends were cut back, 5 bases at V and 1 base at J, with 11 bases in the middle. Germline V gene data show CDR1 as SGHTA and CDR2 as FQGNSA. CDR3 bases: TGTGCCAGCAGCCTCCGGGACGGGAACACTGAAGCTTTCTTT. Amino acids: CASSLRDGNTEAFF.

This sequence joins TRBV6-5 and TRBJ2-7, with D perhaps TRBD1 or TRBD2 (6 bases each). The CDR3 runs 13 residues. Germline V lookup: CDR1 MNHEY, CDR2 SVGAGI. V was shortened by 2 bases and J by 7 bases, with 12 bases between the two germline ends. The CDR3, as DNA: TGTGCCAGCAGTTACAGGGGGGTATTGGAGCAGTACTTC. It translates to CASSYRGVLEQYF.

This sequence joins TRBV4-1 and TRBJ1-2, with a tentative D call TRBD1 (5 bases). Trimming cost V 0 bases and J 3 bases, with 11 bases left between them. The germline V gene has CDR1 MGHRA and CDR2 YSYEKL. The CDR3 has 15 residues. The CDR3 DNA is TGCGCCAGCAGCCAAGATTCGGTAGGGGACTATGGCTACACCTTC. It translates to CASSQDSVGDYGYTF.

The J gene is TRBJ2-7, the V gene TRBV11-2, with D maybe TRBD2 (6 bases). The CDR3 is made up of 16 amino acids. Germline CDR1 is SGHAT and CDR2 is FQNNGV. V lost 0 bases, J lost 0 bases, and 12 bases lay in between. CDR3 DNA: TGTGCCAGCAGCTTAGATATTAGCGGAAACTCCTACGAGCAGTACTTC. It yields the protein CASSLDISGNSYEQYF.

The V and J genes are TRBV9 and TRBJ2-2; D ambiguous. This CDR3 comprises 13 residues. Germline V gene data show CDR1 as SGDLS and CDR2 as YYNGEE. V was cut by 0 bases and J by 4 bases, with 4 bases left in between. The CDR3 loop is CASSVAGTGELFF. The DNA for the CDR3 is TGTGCCAGCAGCGTAGCTGGCACCGGGGAGCTGTTTTTT.

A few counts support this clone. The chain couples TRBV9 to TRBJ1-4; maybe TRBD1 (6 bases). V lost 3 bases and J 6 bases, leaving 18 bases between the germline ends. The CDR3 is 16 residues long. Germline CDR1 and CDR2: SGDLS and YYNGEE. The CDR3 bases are TGTGCCAGCAGCGGCCAGAGGGGGGGCGAGGATGAAAAACTGTTTTTT. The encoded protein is CASSGQRGGEDEKLFF.

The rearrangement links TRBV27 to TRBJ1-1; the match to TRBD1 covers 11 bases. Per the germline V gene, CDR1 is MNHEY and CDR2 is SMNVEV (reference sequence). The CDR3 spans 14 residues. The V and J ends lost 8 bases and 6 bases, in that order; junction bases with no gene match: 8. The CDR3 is CASSLRTGGSEAFF. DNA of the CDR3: TGTGCCAGCTCCCTTCGGACAGGGGGCTCTGAAGCTTTCTTT.

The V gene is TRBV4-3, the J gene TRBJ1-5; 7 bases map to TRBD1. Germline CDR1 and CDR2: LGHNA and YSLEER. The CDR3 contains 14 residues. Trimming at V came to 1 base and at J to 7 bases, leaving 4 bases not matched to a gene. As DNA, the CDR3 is TGCGCCAGCAGCCAAGGACAGGGCAGGCAGCCCCAGCATTTT. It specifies CASSQGQGRQPQHF.

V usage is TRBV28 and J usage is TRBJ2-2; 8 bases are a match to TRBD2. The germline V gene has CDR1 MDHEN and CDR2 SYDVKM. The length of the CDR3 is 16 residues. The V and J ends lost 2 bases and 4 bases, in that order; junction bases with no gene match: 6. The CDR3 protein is CASSLVTSVPTGELFF. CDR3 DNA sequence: TGTGCCAGCAGTTTAGTGACTAGCGTACCCACCGGGGAGCTGTTTTTT.

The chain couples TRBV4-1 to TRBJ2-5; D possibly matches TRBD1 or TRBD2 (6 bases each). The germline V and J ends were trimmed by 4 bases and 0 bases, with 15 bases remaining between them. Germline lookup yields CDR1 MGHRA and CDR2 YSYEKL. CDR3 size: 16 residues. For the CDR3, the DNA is TGCGCCAGCAGCCCAGAAGGGGGGCTAGACCAAGAGACCCAGTACTTC. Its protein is CASSPEGGLDQETQYF.

CDR3 loop: CASSVWTAHYEQYF. CDR3 nucleotide sequence: TGTGCCAGCAGCGTCTGGACCGCCCACTACGAGCAGTACTTC. The V call is TRBV7-8, the J call TRBJ2-7; D ambiguous. The CDR3 is 14 amino acids. Trimming removed 5 bases at V and 3 bases at J, with 14 bases between. CDR1 SGHVS and CDR2 FQNEAQ come from the germline V gene. Looking up the rest from reference TRBV7-8 and TRBJ2-7 gives the full variable domain: GAGVSQSPRYKVAKRGQDVALRCDPISGHVSLFWYQQALGQGPEFLTYFQNEAQLDKSGLPSDRFFAERPEGSVSTLKIQRTQQEDSAVYLCASSVWTAHYEQYFGPGTRLTVT.

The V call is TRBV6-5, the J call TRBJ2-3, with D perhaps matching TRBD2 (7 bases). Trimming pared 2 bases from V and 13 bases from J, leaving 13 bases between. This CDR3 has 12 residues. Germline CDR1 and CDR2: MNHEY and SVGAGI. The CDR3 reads CASSYGGAPKYF. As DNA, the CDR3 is TGTGCCAGCAGTTACGGGGGGGCCCCTAAGTATTTT.

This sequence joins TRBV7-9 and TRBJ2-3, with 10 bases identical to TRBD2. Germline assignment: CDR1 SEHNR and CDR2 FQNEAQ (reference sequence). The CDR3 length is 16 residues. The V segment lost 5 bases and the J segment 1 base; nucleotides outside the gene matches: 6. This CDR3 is CASSTRLAGRTDTQYF. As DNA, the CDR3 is TGTGCCAGCAGCACCCGACTAGCGGGCCGCACAGATACGCAGTATTTT.

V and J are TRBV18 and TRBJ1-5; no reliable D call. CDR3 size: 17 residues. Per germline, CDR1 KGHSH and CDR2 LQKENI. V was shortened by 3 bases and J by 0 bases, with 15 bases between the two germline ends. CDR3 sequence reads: CASSPKAAENSNQPQHF. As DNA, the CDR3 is TGTGCCAGCTCACCGAAGGCCGCTGAAAATAGCAATCAGCCCCAGCATTTT.

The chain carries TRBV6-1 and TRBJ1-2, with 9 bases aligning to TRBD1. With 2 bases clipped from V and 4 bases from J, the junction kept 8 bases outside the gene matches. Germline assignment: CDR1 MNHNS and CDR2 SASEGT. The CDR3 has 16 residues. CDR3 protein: CASSESNRGPLYGYTF. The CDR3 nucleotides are TGTGCCAGCAGTGAATCAAACAGGGGGCCCCTCTATGGCTACACCTTC.